Sequencing of this TCR beta chain was carried out in a study of cytomegalovirus exposure and HLA in healthy donors. In the study overall: It was reported in a later analysis that the 100 to 150 validation repertoires used the same platform as the approximately 670 first-cohort repertoires. Findings and limits, study-wide: A later analysis found first-cohort TCR clusters tended to co-occur in the approximately 120 validation repertoires.

Germline CDR1 reads MDHEN; CDR2 reads SYDVKM. The CDR3 totals 15 residues. The ends lost 5 bases at V and 3 bases at J; junction bases unmatched: 5. For this clone: What it binds is unknown.

Sequencing was performed with immunoSEQ multiplex PCR; in TCRdb, only in-frame clones are kept and a portion is missing. The sample includes over 150,000 clones, 86% seen only once; the top ten take roughly 5.8%. Donors came from a validation cohort of over 100 subjects, distinct from the first 666-subject cohort. The source is a woman in her twenties or thirties in good health and CMV-seronegative. This chain joins TRBV28 and TRBJ2-3; the match to TRBD2 covers 10 bases. The source material was PBMCs. The CDR3 loop is CASSPLAGRTDTQYF. The CDR3 DNA is TGTGCCAGCAGTCCACTAGCGGGACGAACAGATACGCAGTATTTT.